This T cell receptor (beta chain) comes out of a study of blood T cell repertoires in COVID-19. Study summary: Researchers got acute and convalescent COVID-19 samples from the United States, Italy and Spain.

Libraries were prepared by immunoSEQ multiplex PCR; TCRdb keeps only in-frame clonotypes and omits some of them. The table has approximately 230,000 clones, just over 90% seen once. Per germline, CDR1 PRHDT and CDR2 FYEKMQ (reference sequence). The CDR3 is 14 residues long. The ends lost 8 bases at V and 0 bases at J; junction bases unmatched: 5. The chain combines TRBV13 with TRBJ1-2; 8 nucleotides line up with TRBD1. Sequencing was carried out using PBMCs or T cells enriched from blood (not recorded which). The sequence came from a woman between 18 and 29 years old who had recovered from COVID-19. The CDR3 reads CASRRTGPNYGYTF. DNA for the CDR3: TGTGCCAGCCGCCGGACAGGGCCTAACTATGGCTACACCTTC.